This TCR gamma chain was sequenced in a study of γδ T cells in repeated Plasmodium falciparum infection. Turning to the study itself: Donors were malaria-exposed Malian children or age- and gender-matched Australian children. Overall study findings and caveats: Malian children's Vdelta2-negative repertoires appeared more expanded and less diverse than Australians'.

This clone was found a few times. Antigen: not known. The TCRdb protein, from a much larger clone, departs from this DNA's translation at residue 3, likely by read error; the protein shown derives from the DNA. The CDR3 spans 13 residues. CDR1 is VTNTFY, CDR2 YDVSTARD, per germline (reference sequence). Vgamma9/Vdelta2+ and Vdelta2-negative gammadelta T cells were flow-sorted from PBMC for bulk sequencing. Both TRG and TRD chains were sequenced from each sorted sample. TCRdb called clones anew from the multiplex PCR reads with CATT. The sample lists over 25,000 gamma-chain clones, 3% occurring once. The sequence was collected from a pool of human donors (malaria-infected and uninfected, not separated). The chain recombines TRGV3 with TRGJ1 or TRGJ2. Matching the DNA to germline supplied the J gene, which TCRdb does not give. The sequenced sample was gamma-delta T cells from blood. The DNA of the CDR3 is TGTGCCGCCTGGGACTCGTATTATTATAAGAAACTCTTT. Encoded protein: CAAWDSYYYKKLF.